This is a list of T cell receptor beta chains from one sample in a study of blood T cell repertoires in COVID-19. Only in-frame clones appear in the TCRdb table, and some are missing; sequencing was by immunoSEQ multiplex PCR. The sample contains fewer than 85,000 clones, about 80% of which appear only once. Sample: peripheral blood. These receptors originate from a human donor in a cohort sampled during active COVID-19. CDR3s include the opening cysteine and the closing phenylalanine or tryptophan. D genes are given only for firm matches. A row's size may be missing; if present it is once, few, many or a size class.

J	D	size	V	DNA	CDR3
TRBJ2-7	NA	NA	TRBV6-2/TRBV6-3	TGTGCCAGCAGTCACACCTACGAGCAGTACTTC	CASSHTYEQYF
TRBJ2-3	TRBD2	NA	TRBV3-1/TRBV3-2	TGTGCCAGCAGCCAAGCCACCGGACTAGCGGGGACTTCCCGCACAGATACGCAGTATTTT	CASSQATGLAGTSRTDTQYF
TRBJ2-7	TRBD1	few	TRBV6-5	TGTGCCAGCAGTTACTCGGGACAGGGTAACAACGAGCAGTACTTC	CASSYSGQGNNEQYF
TRBJ2-1	TRBD1	NA	TRBV5-6	TGTGCCAGCAGCTCGTCCGGACAGGGTAATGAGCAGTTCTTC	CASSSSGQGNEQFF
TRBJ2-7	NA	NA	TRBV5-1	TGCGCCAGCAGCTTAGCGACGGCGATGGGCGAGCAGTACTTC	CASSLATAMGEQYF
TRBJ1-2	TRBD1	NA	TRBV5-5	TGTGCCAGCAGCCAAGGACAGGTTAACTATGGCTACACCTTC	CASSQGQVNYGYTF
TRBJ2-7	TRBD2	NA	TRBV29-1	TGCAGCGTTGAAGCCCTCGGGGGGGAGTACTTC	CSVEALGGEYF
TRBJ1-2	NA	NA	TRBV6-5	TGTGCCAGCAGTTACTCGATCAGGGTGGCTGGCTACACCTTC	CASSYSIRVAGYTF
TRBJ2-1	NA	NA	TRBV5-6	TGTGCCAGCAGCTTGGATGGGGGCCCGGCCTTCTACAATGAGCAGTTCTTC	CASSLDGGPAFYNEQFF
TRBJ2-3	NA	once	TRBV10-2	TGCGCCAGCAGCGTTTCGGCAGATACGCAGTATTTT	CASSVSADTQYF
TRBJ2-3	TRBD1	NA	TRBV7-3	TGTGCCAGCAGCTCCACAGGGGGTGGCACAGATACGCAGTATTTT	CASSSTGGGTDTQYF
TRBJ2-5	TRBD2	NA	TRBV6-5	TGTGCCAGCAGTTACGGCGGGGGGGCTGAGACCCAGTACTTC	CASSYGGGAETQYF
TRBJ2-3	NA	NA	TRBV9	TGTGCCAGCAGCGTAGCGGGGATTTACACAGATACGCAGTATTTT	CASSVAGIYTDTQYF
TRBJ1-2	TRBD1	NA	TRBV4-3	TGCGCCAGCAGCCAAGACCCGAACAGGGGACCTGGCTACACCTTC	CASSQDPNRGPGYTF
TRBJ1-1	NA	NA	TRBV10-1	TGCGCCAGCAAACCCGACACTGCGAACACTGAAGCTTTCTTT	CASKPDTANTEAFF
TRBJ2-5	NA	NA	TRBV3-1/TRBV3-2	TGTGCCAGCAGCCAAGTAAGGGGTGAGACCCAGTACTTC	CASSQVRGETQYF
TRBJ1-5	NA	few	TRBV4-2	TGTGCCAGCAGCCAAGATCTTTCCAGGGGCCATCAGCCCCAGCATTTT	CASSQDLSRGHQPQHF